What follows are 10 T cell receptor beta chains derived from one specimen sequenced in a study of blood T cell repertoires in COVID-19. TCRdb's copy holds only in-frame clones and misses some; the assay was immunoSEQ multiplex PCR. This sample has 500,000 to 600,000 clones, with 85% to 90% found just once. The specimen sequenced was peripheral blood. Receptor source: a woman aged 45-60 years with COVID-19, enrolled during active disease.

The V and J genes are TRBV12-3 or TRBV12-4 and TRBJ1-5; D is unclear. With 5 bases removed from V and 0 bases from J, the gap between germline ends came to 5 bases. The CDR3 has 13 amino acids. The CDR3 here is CASSQNSNQPQHF. DNA of the CDR3: TGTGCCAGCAGTCAAAATAGCAATCAGCCCCAGCATTTT.

The V gene is TRBV29-1, the J gene TRBJ2-7, with a weak D call TRBD2 (5 bases). Trimming removed 4 bases from V and 5 bases from J, with 15 bases in between. Germline CDR1 and CDR2: SQVTM and ANQGSEA. This CDR3 has 13 amino acids. DNA of the CDR3: TGCAGCGTTGTAGTAAACTCGAGGGACGAGCAGTACTTC. Protein product: CSVVVNSRDEQYF.

The rearrangement links TRBV10-1 to TRBJ2-3; D not certain. The CDR3 consists of 13 residues. Germline lookup yields CDR1 WNHNN and CDR2 SYGVQD (reference sequence). Trimming shortened V by 2 bases and J by 0 bases, and 3 bases separated the two germline ends. Written as DNA, the CDR3 is TGCGCCAGCAGTGAGGAGAGCACAGATACGCAGTATTTT. Residues: CASSEESTDTQYF.

V usage is TRBV5-1 and J usage is TRBJ2-1, with 8 nucleotides matching TRBD1. Per germline, CDR1 SGHRS and CDR2 YFSETQ. V trimming: 3 bases; J trimming: 2 bases; junction bases outside the gene matches: 4. This CDR3 is built from 15 residues. Here the CDR3 reads CASSSTGEAYNEQFF. The CDR3 DNA reads TGCGCCAGCAGCTCGACAGGGGAGGCCTACAATGAGCAGTTCTTC.

The chain recombines TRBV24-1 with TRBJ2-3, with no clear D. The CDR3 is 14 residues long. The V end lost 5 bases, the J end lost 2 bases, and 10 bases lay between the germline ends. The germline V gene has CDR1 KGHDR and CDR2 SFDVKD. The CDR3 here is CATSAPEDTDTQYF. The CDR3 coding sequence is TGTGCCACCAGTGCTCCTGAGGACACAGATACGCAGTATTTT.

This sequence joins TRBV7-9 and TRBJ1-2, with unresolved D. This CDR3 is 19 amino acids long. CDR1 SEHNR and CDR2 FQNEAQ come from the germline V gene (reference sequence). V was shortened by 5 bases and J by 1 base, with 26 bases between the two germline ends. CDR3 region: CASSRSIAGSLNDNYGYTF. CDR3 nucleotide sequence: TGTGCCAGCAGCCGTTCGATCGCAGGAAGCCTGAACGATAACTATGGCTACACCTTC.

This clone was detected once. The chain joins TRBV7-6 to TRBJ1-4; possible D gene TRBD1, 6 bases. V was trimmed by 4 bases and J by 3 bases, leaving 21 bases between them. Per the germline V gene, CDR1 is SGHVS and CDR2 is FNYEAQ. The CDR3 consists of 18 residues. CDR3 sequence reads: CASSSQVGNRASNEKLFF. The CDR3 region has the DNA TGTGCCAGCAGCTCCCAAGTGGGGAACAGGGCCTCTAATGAAAAACTGTTTTTT.

DNA for the CDR3: TGTGCCAGCAGCTTAGCCGGACAGATCTACAATGAGCAGTTCTTC. Protein sequence: CASSLAGQIYNEQFF. The chain joins TRBV11-3 to TRBJ2-1; a weak D match, TRBD1 (6 bases). V was trimmed by 1 base and J by 3 bases, leaving 10 bases between them. This CDR3 contains 15 residues. Per germline, CDR1 SGHNT and CDR2 YENEEA.

The chain couples TRBV5-5 to TRBJ1-2, with unresolved D. CDR3 size: 15 residues. V dropped 1 base and J dropped 0 bases, with 10 bases sitting between them. Germline CDR1 is SGHKS and CDR2 is YYEKEE (reference sequence). CDR3 nucleotides: TGTGCCAGCAGCTTGCTACAGCTTACTAACTATGGCTACACCTTC. This encodes CASSLLQLTNYGYTF.

This clone showed up just a few times. The V call is TRBV5-5, the J call TRBJ2-7; D possibly corresponds to TRBD1 (5 bases). The CDR3 totals 15 residues. CDR1 is SGHKS, CDR2 YYEKEE, per germline (reference sequence). Deletions cut 4 bases from V and 0 bases from J, with 14 bases between. The CDR3 spells CASSPDMFSSYEQYF. The CDR3 DNA sequence: TGTGCCAGCAGCCCGGACATGTTCAGCTCCTACGAGCAGTACTTC. Supplemented by reference TRBV5-5 and TRBJ2-7, the full variable domain reads DAGVTQSPTHLIKTRGQQVTLRCSPISGHKSVSWYQQVLGQGPQFIFQYYEKEERGRGNFPDRFSARQFPNYSSELNVNALLLGDSALYLCASSPDMFSSYEQYFGPGTRLTVT.